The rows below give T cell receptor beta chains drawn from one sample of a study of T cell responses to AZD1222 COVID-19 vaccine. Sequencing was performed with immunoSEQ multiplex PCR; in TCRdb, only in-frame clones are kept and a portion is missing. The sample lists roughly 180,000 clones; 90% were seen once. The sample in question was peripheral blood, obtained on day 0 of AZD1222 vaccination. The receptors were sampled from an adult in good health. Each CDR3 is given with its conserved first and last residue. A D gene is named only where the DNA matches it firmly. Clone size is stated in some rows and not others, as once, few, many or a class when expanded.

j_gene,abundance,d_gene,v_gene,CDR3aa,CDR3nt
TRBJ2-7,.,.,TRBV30,CAWSVLKGTYEQYF,TGTGCCTGGAGTGTATTGAAGGGGACCTACGAGCAGTACTTC
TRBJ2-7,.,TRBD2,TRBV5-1,CASSFGGVKEYEQYF,TGCGCCAGCAGCTTTGGGGGGGTAAAGGAGTACGAGCAGTACTTC
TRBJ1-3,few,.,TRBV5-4,CASSAGVGNTIYF,TGTGCCAGCAGCGCAGGGGTAGGAAACACCATATATTTT
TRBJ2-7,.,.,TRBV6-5,CASMSGHIYEQYF,TGTGCCAGCATGTCGGGACACATCTACGAGCAGTACTTC
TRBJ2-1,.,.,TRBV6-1,CASSEAGRSSYNEQFF,TGTGCCAGCAGTGAAGCGGGGAGGAGCTCCTACAATGAGCAGTTCTTC
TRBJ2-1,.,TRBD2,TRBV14,CASSHGLDYNEQFF,TGTGCCAGCAGCCACGGACTAGACTACAATGAGCAGTTCTTC
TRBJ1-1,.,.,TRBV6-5,CASSYSTVGGRTEAFF,TGTGCCAGCAGTTACTCGACGGTGGGGGGTCGCACTGAAGCTTTCTTT
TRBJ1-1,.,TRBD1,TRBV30,CAWSDSTGSTEAFF,TGTGCCTGGAGCGATTCGACAGGGTCCACTGAAGCTTTCTTT
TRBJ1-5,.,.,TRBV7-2,CASSLRTSSNQPQHF,TGTGCCAGCAGCTTAAGGACCAGTAGCAATCAGCCCCAGCATTTT
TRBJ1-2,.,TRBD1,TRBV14,CASSQDLRGLGYTF,TGTGCCAGCAGCCAAGATCTCAGGGGGCTAGGCTACACCTTC
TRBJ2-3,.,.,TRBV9,CASSVISTYTDTQYF,TGTGCCAGCAGCGTCATTTCGACCTATACAGATACGCAGTATTTT
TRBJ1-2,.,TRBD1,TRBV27,CASRGQGYYGYTF,TGTGCCAGCAGGGGACAGGGGTACTATGGCTACACCTTC
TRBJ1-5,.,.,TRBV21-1,CASSKVGRVVSGNQPQHF,TGTGCCAGCAGCAAAGTGGGCAGGGTCGTAAGCGGCAATCAGCCCCAGCATTTT
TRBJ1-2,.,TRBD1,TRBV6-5,CASTVNQGGYGYTF,TGTGCCAGCACAGTTAACCAGGGGGGCTATGGCTACACCTTC
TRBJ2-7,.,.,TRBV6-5,CASRRGGASYEQYF,TGTGCCAGCCGGAGGGGGGGGGCCTCCTACGAGCAGTACTTC
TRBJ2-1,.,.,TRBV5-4,CASSPTGPYNEQFF,TGTGCCAGCAGCCCGACAGGACCCTACAATGAGCAGTTCTTC
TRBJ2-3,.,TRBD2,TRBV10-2,CASSAGAGGRSNTQYF,TGCGCCAGCAGTGCAGGCGCGGGGGGGCGGTCAAATACGCAGTATTTT
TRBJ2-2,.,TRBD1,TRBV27,CASSLLRTGGNTGELFF,TGTGCCAGCAGTCTACTTCGGACAGGGGGGAACACCGGGGAGCTGTTTTTT
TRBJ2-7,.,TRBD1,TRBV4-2,CASSHKLPGQGDRSSYEQYF,TGTGCCAGCAGCCATAAATTACCGGGACAGGGGGACCGAAGCTCCTACGAGCAGTACTTC
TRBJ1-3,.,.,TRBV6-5,CASSYSTQTGNTIYF,TGTGCCAGCAGTTACTCGACACAAACCGGAAACACCATATATTTT
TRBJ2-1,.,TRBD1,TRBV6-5,CASSYVQGTYDEQFF,TGTGCCAGCAGTTACGTACAGGGGACCTACGATGAGCAGTTCTTC
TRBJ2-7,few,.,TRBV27,CASSSGPSFYEQYF,TGTGCCAGCAGTTCGGGCCCTAGCTTCTACGAGCAGTACTTC
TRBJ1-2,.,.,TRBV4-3,CASSQVWLGGGYGYTF,TGCGCCAGCAGCCAAGTGTGGCTGGGCGGGGGCTATGGCTACACCTTC
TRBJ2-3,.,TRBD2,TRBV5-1,CASSFGAGAGTDTQYF,TGCGCCAGCAGCTTCGGAGCGGGGGCTGGCACAGATACGCAGTATTTT
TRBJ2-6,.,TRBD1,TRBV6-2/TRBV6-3,CASSSTGVGANVLTF,TGTGCCAGCAGTAGTACAGGGGTCGGGGCCAACGTCCTGACTTTC
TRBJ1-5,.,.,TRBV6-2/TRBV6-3,CASSYSGQPQHF,TGTGCCAGCAGTTACTCTGGTCAGCCCCAGCATTTT
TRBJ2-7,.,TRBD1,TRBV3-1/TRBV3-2,CASSQDRGISEQYF,TGTGCCAGCAGCCAGGACAGGGGGATCTCCGAGCAGTACTTC
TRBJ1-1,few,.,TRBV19,CASSIAGGTEAFF,TGTGCCAGTAGTATAGCGGGGGGCACTGAAGCTTTCTTT
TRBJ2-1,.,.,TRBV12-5,CASGFLWAQDEQFF,TGTGCTAGTGGCTTCCTCTGGGCCCAGGATGAGCAGTTCTTC